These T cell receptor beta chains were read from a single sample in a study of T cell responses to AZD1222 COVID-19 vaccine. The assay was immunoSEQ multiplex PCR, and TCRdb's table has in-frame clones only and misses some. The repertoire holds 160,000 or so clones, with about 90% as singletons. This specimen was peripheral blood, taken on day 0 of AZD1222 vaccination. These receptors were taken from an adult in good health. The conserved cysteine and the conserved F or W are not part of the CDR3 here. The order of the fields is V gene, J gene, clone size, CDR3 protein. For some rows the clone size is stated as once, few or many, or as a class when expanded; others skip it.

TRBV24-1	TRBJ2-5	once	ATSDLSFGGNETQY
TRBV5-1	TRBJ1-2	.	ASSPTPGDRGNYGYT
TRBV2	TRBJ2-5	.	ASTHSGSQETQY
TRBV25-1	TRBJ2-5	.	ASSSGGLIETQY
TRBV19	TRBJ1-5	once	ASSSTGGYNQPQH
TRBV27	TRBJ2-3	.	ASSWGLRGDTQY
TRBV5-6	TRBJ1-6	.	ASSLVLDNNNNSPLH
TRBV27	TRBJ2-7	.	ASSSAAQY
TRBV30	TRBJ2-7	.	AWSGTVVGEQY
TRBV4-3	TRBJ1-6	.	ASSQETGGVPNSPLH
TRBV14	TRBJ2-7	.	ASSQVGGEQY
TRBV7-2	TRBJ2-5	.	ASSSRLAGLRTQY
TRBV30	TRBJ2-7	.	AWSYDYEQY
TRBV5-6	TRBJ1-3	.	ASSPTGAGNTIY
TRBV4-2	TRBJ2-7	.	ASSQGKGLYEQY
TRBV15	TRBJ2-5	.	ATSGTGGRLQETQY
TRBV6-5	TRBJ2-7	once	ASSPTGTPYEQY
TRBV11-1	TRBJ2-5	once	ASSDNRDYQETQY
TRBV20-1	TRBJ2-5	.	SATQGGTQY
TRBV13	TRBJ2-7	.	ASSLVTDRPGYYEQY
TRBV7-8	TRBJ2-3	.	ASSLRRLILLTDTQY
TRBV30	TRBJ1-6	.	AWMQRPTQDNSPLH
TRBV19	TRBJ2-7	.	ASSIGPSGAEQY
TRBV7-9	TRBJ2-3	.	ASSARGGGGTDTQY
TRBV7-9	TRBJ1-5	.	ASSWRGEGQPQH
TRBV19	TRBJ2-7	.	ASSIRDRVYEQY
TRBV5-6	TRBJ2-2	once	ASSFTGAGQGNTGELF
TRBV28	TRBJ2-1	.	ASSTPSGTHYNEQF
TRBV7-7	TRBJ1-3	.	ASSPYDGAGNTIY
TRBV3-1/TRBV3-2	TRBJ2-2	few	ASSIRTSSGGELF
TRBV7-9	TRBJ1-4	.	ASSPPARGEKLF
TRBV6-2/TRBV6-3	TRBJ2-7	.	ASSKRGQEQY
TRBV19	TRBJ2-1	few	ASSTRTYNEQF
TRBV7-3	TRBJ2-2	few	ASSLYTNTGELF
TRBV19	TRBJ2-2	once	ASSRGQGANTGELF
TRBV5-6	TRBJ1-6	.	ASRGYRVGGNSTLH
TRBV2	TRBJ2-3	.	ASSEGTGGTDTQY
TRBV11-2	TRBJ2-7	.	ASSPTSGATYEQY
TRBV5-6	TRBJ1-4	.	ASSLLDRGVEKLF
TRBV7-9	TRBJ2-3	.	ANTGARTDTQY
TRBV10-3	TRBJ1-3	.	AISETGSGNTIY
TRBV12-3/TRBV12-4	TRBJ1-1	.	ASSGQSNTEAF
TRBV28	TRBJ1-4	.	ASSKQGNREKLF
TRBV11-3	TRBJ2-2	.	ASSSLGLADATNTGELF
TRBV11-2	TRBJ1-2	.	ASSLSVEGFGPKFYGYT
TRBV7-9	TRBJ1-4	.	ASRPDKATNEKLF
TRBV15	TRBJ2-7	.	ATSSSGRASYEQY
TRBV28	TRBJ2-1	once	ASSFLPQGPTGQPLVHEQF
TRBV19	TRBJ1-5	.	ASSVRAGNQPQH
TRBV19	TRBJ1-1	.	ASSPRGVTNTEAF
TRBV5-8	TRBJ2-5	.	ASSPGQGLETQY
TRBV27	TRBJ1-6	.	ASSRTGGSYNSPLH
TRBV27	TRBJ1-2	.	ASSPGGGRRYYGYT
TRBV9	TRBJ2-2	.	ASSVGVTGELF
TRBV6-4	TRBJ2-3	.	ASRLTSGSTDTQY